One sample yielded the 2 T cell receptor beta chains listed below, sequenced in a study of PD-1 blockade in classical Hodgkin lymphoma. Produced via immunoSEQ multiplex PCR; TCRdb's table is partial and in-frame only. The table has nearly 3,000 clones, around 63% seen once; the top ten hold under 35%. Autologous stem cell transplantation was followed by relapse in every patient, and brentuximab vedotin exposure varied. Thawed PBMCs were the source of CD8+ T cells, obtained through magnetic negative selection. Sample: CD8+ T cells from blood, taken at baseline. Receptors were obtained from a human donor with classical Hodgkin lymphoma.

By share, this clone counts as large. The CDR3 DNA sequence: TGTGCCAGCAGCTTAGACATAGCTTGGAATGAGCAGTTCTTC. Translation gives CASSLDIAWNEQFF. The chain has TRBV7-9 and TRBJ2-1; D remains unclear. The V gene's germline CDR1 is SEHNR and CDR2 FQNEAQ (reference sequence). The CDR3 totals 14 residues. Trimming cost V 1 base and J 7 bases, with 11 bases left between them.

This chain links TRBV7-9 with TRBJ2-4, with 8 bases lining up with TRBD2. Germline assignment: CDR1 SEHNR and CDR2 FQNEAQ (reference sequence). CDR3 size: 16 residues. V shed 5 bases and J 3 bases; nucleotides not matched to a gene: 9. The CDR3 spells CASSPAGREDKNIQYF. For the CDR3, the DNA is TGTGCCAGCAGCCCGGCCGGGAGGGAGGACAAAAACATTCAGTACTTC.